Presented here are 29 T cell receptor beta chains from one specimen sequenced in a study of siplizumab effects on memory and regulatory T cells. The table came from immunoSEQ multiplex PCR; TCRdb's copy has only in-frame clones and leaves some out. The sample contains under 100,000 clones, around 94% of which appear only once. Specimen: non-Treg CD4+ T cells sorted from blood. All receptors come from a human donor in good health.

This clone has only a few counts. The chain is built from TRBV7-6 and TRBJ2-2; 9 bases are shared with TRBD1. Germline CDR1 and CDR2: SGHVS and FNYEAQ. Trimming removed 3 bases from V and 6 bases from J; junction bases left unmatched: 8. This CDR3 is 16 amino acids long. The CDR3 sequence: CASSFPTGGGSGELFF. DNA for the CDR3: TGTGCCAGCAGCTTCCCGACAGGGGGGGGATCCGGGGAGCTGTTTTTT.

For the CDR3, the DNA is TGTGCCAGCAGTGAAGGCACCTTTCTGGAGCAGTACTTC. Protein sequence: CASSEGTFLEQYF. The chain carries TRBV6-1 and TRBJ2-7; D gene unclear. The germline V and J ends were trimmed by 1 base and 7 bases, with 11 bases remaining between them. The germline V gene has CDR1 MNHNS and CDR2 SASEGT. The CDR3 runs 13 residues.

The chain links TRBV19 to TRBJ2-5; D might be TRBD1 (7 bases). Germline CDR1 is LNHDA and CDR2 is SQIVND (reference sequence). The germline V and J ends were trimmed by 6 bases and 3 bases, with 20 bases remaining between them. The CDR3 runs to 16 residues. The CDR3 DNA sequence: TGTGCCAGTAGCTCGCGGGACAGTCCCCCCGAAGAGACCCAGTACTTC. This gives the protein CASSSRDSPPEETQYF.

This chain links TRBV28 with TRBJ1-5, with unresolved D. In germline, CDR1 is MDHEN, CDR2 SYDVKM. The V and J ends lost 2 bases and 5 bases respectively, with 13 bases between them. The CDR3 spans 15 residues. The CDR3 nucleotides are TGTGCCAGCAGTTTAAGAAAGGCGGGTGATCAGCCCCAGCATTTT. As protein: CASSLRKAGDQPQHF.

This chain joins TRBV7-3 and TRBJ2-6; 7 bases are a match to TRBD1. From germline, CDR1 is SGHTA and CDR2 FQGTGA. V lost 5 bases and J lost 0; bases outside the gene matches: 7. This CDR3 is 17 amino acids long. For the CDR3, the DNA is TGTGCCAGCAGCGGAAAGGGACAGCACTCTGGGGCCAACGTCCTGACTTTC. As protein: CASSGKGQHSGANVLTF.

The chain joins TRBV12-5 to TRBJ2-3; TRBD2 agrees at 8 bases. CDR3 length: 18 amino acids. The V gene's germline CDR1 is LGHNT and CDR2 FRNRAP. V was clipped by 3 bases and J by 0 bases; unmatched bases: 11. The CDR3 loop is CASGFHPGGVTSTDTQYF. The CDR3 bases are TGTGCTAGTGGTTTTCACCCCGGGGGGGTTACTAGCACAGATACGCAGTATTTT.

The gene calls are TRBV30 and TRBJ2-5; D is possibly TRBD1 (6 bases). Germline loops: CDR1 GTSNPN, CDR2 SVGIG (reference sequence). The V gene lost 1 base and the J gene lost 4 bases, with 16 bases spanning the gap. The CDR3 totals 15 residues. The CDR3 reads CAWSGSRGGAETQYF. For the CDR3, the DNA is TGTGCCTGGAGTGGGTCCAGGGGCGGCGCAGAGACCCAGTACTTC.

The chain carries TRBV11-2 and TRBJ1-3, with D possibly TRBD1 on 5 matching bases. Trimming pared 5 bases from V and 0 bases from J, leaving 14 bases between. Germline CDR1 is SGHAT and CDR2 is FQNNGV. This CDR3 contains 16 residues. CDR3 sequence reads: CASSPSGGYSGNTIYF. The DNA for the CDR3 is TGTGCCAGCAGCCCTTCGGGGGGATACTCTGGAAACACCATATATTTT.

The gene calls are TRBV28 and TRBJ2-5; D is uncertain. Between the trimmed V and J ends, which lost 4 bases and 3 bases, there was a span of 3 bases. Looked up from germline, CDR1 is MDHEN and CDR2 is SYDVKM. The CDR3 length is 11 residues. CDR3 sequence (DNA): TGTGCCAGCAGTTCCGAAGAGACCCAGTACTTC. It is translated as CASSSEETQYF.

This clone was recorded only once. V usage is TRBV6-5 and J usage is TRBJ1-1, with 8 bases that match TRBD1. The germline gives CDR1 MNHEY, CDR2 SVGAGI. J lost 4 bases, V lost 6 bases, and 10 bases had no gene match. The CDR3 totals 15 residues. This CDR3 reads CASRITGGVVTEAFF. In nucleotides, the CDR3 is TGTGCCAGCAGAATAACAGGGGGAGTAGTCACTGAAGCTTTCTTT.

This clone was seen only once. This rearrangement joins TRBV7-3 to TRBJ1-3, with D unresolved. This CDR3 contains 15 residues. In germline, CDR1 is SGHTA, CDR2 FQGTGA. V dropped 1 base and J dropped 2 bases, with 9 bases sitting between them. CDR3 coding DNA: TGTGCCAGCAGCTTAAGCTCCCGGACTGGAAACACCATATATTTT. Encoded protein: CASSLSSRTGNTIYF. The variable domain in full, completed from reference TRBV7-3 and TRBJ1-3, reads GAGVSQTPSNKVTEKGKYVELRCDPISGHTALYWYRQSLGQGPEFLIYFQGTGAADDSGLPNDRFFAVRPEGSVSTLKIQRTERGDSAVYLCASSLSSRTGNTIYFGEGSWLTVV.

The chain joins TRBV5-1 to TRBJ1-3, with 9 bases identical to TRBD1. Germline values: CDR1 SGHRS, CDR2 YFSETQ. V lost 1 base, J lost 3 bases, and 11 bases stayed unmatched. The CDR3 sequence is 18 residues long. This chain's CDR3 is CASSLWDRDSPRGNTIYF. The CDR3 DNA reads TGCGCCAGCAGCTTGTGGGACAGGGATTCTCCTCGTGGAAACACCATATATTTT.

The V and J genes are TRBV28 and TRBJ1-3, with TRBD1 identical over 7 bases. V gave up 5 bases and J gave up 4 bases; unmatched junction bases: 5. This CDR3 region has 14 residues. The germline gives CDR1 MDHEN, CDR2 SYDVKM. In nucleotides, the CDR3 is TGTGCCAGCAGTCCACAGGGGATGGGAAACACCATATATTTT. Protein product: CASSPQGMGNTIYF.

The chain links TRBV6-5 to TRBJ2-7, with D possibly being TRBD2 (5 bases). V lost 5 bases and J lost 3, with 5 bases in between. Germline loops: CDR1 MNHEY, CDR2 SVGAGI. There are 11 residues in the CDR3. CDR3 region: CASSRGYEQYF. The CDR3 DNA follows: TGTGCCAGCAGTCGGGGCTACGAGCAGTACTTC.

The V call is TRBV2, the J call TRBJ2-1, with 9 bases fitting TRBD2. The CDR3 is 13 amino acids. Germline CDR1 reads SNHLY; CDR2 reads FYNNEI. V was pared by 3 bases and J by 9 bases, with 3 bases of the junction left unmatched. The CDR3 protein is CASSEREGSEQFF. The CDR3 DNA is TGTGCCAGCAGTGAGCGGGAGGGCAGTGAGCAGTTCTTC. The whole variable domain, filled in from reference TRBV2 and TRBJ2-1, reads EPEVTQTPSHQVTQMGQEVILRCVPISNHLYFYWYRQILGQKVEFLVSFYNNEISEKSEIFDDQFSVERPDGSNFTLKIRSTKLEDSAMYFCASSEREGSEQFFGPGTRLTVL.

The J gene is TRBJ1-4, the V gene TRBV2; D is perhaps TRBD1 (6 bases). The germline gives CDR1 SNHLY, CDR2 FYNNEI. The CDR3 runs 14 residues. V was trimmed by 9 bases and J by 8 bases, leaving 19 bases between them. CDR3 bases: TGTGCCAGTATAGGGGACATCGGAGGGGAAAAACTGTTTTTT. Residues: CASIGDIGGEKLFF.

This chain joins TRBV29-1 and TRBJ1-2, with TRBD1 matching 7 bases. Germline V gives CDR1 SQVTM, CDR2 ANQGSEA. J gave up 4 bases and V 6 bases, and 8 bases lay outside the gene matches. This CDR3 has 13 residues. The CDR3 loop reads CSVSKGQFYGYTF. The CDR3 coding sequence is TGCAGCGTCTCCAAGGGACAGTTCTATGGCTACACCTTC. The whole variable domain, filled in from reference TRBV29-1 and TRBJ1-2, reads SAVISQKPSRDICQRGTSLTIQCQVDSQVTMMFWYRQQPGQSLTLIATANQGSEATYESGFVIDKFPISRPNLTFSTLTVSNMSPEDSSIYLCSVSKGQFYGYTFGSGTRLTVV.

The CDR3 DNA reads as TGTGCCACCAGCAAAGAATCAACTAGGTGGGATAGATCCTACGAGCAGTACTTC. Its translation is CATSKESTRWDRSYEQYF. The V gene is TRBV15, the J gene TRBJ2-7; tentative D call: TRBD2 (5 bases). V lost 4 bases to trimming and J lost 1 base, with 23 bases between them. Germline-derived CDR1 and CDR2 are LNHNV and YYDKDF (reference sequence). The CDR3 runs 18 residues.

The chain couples TRBV28 to TRBJ2-6; TRBD2 matches 9 bases. This CDR3 comprises 17 residues. Germline-derived CDR1 and CDR2 are MDHEN and SYDVKM. V was clipped by 5 bases and J by 0 bases; unmatched bases: 5. In DNA form, the CDR3 reads TGTGCCAGCAGTACGGGACTAGCTTTCTCTGGGGCCAACGTCCTGACTTTC. Protein product: CASSTGLAFSGANVLTF. Combining the CDR3 with reference TRBV28 and TRBJ2-6 gives the whole variable domain DVKVTQSSRYLVKRTGEKVFLECVQDMDHENMFWYRQDPGLGLRLIYFSYDVKMKEKGDIPEGYSVSREKKERFSLILESASTNQTSMYLCASSTGLAFSGANVLTFGAGSRLTVL.

The chain has TRBV15 and TRBJ2-3; 8 bases are shared with TRBD2. Germline loops: CDR1 LNHNV, CDR2 YYDKDF (reference sequence). V lost 4 bases to trimming and J lost 5 bases; unmatched junction nucleotides: 17. CDR3 length: 18 amino acids. Here the CDR3 DNA reads TGTGCCACCAGCACCCTCGGCTGGAGCGGGGGTCTGGGAGATACGCAGTATTTT. Amino acids: CATSTLGWSGGLGDTQYF. Supplemented by reference TRBV15 and TRBJ2-3, the full variable domain reads DAMVIQNPRYQVTQFGKPVTLSCSQTLNHNVMYWYQQKSSQAPKLLFHYYDKDFNNEADTPDNFQSRRPNTSFCFLDIRSPGLGDTAMYLCATSTLGWSGGLGDTQYFGPGTRLTVL.

The rearrangement joins TRBV28 to TRBJ2-1; TRBD1 matches at 7 bases. CDR1 is MDHEN, CDR2 SYDVKM, per germline. The CDR3 extends over 14 amino acids. V shed 6 bases, J shed 12 bases, and the junction held 14 bases outside the gene matches. The CDR3 protein is CASRPSGDRAAQFF. CDR3 sequence (DNA): TGTGCCAGCAGGCCATCTGGCGACAGGGCGGCGCAGTTCTTC. Full variable domain (remainder filled in from reference TRBV28 and TRBJ2-1): DVKVTQSSRYLVKRTGEKVFLECVQDMDHENMFWYRQDPGLGLRLIYFSYDVKMKEKGDIPEGYSVSREKKERFSLILESASTNQTSMYLCASRPSGDRAAQFFGPGTRLTVL.

The J gene is TRBJ2-3, the V gene TRBV2; possible D gene TRBD1, 7 bases. The germline V gene encodes CDR1 SNHLY and CDR2 FYNNEI. The CDR3 covers 13 residues. Trimming shortened V by 3 bases and J by 6 bases, and 10 bases separated the two germline ends. Written as DNA, the CDR3 is TGTGCCAGCAGTGAGGAGGGGGCGGATACGCAGTATTTT. Encoded protein: CASSEEGADTQYF. Together with reference TRBV2 and TRBJ2-3, the CDR3 gives the full variable domain: EPEVTQTPSHQVTQMGQEVILRCVPISNHLYFYWYRQILGQKVEFLVSFYNNEISEKSEIFDDQFSVERPDGSNFTLKIRSTKLEDSAMYFCASSEEGADTQYFGPGTRLTVL.

This clone was found once. Other DNA sequences in the same sample also yield this CDR3. J is TRBJ2-1 and V is TRBV11-2; a weak D match, TRBD2 (6 bases). Germline V lookup: CDR1 SGHAT, CDR2 FQNNGV. V was clipped by 5 bases and J by 9 bases, with 20 bases between them. This CDR3 is built from 15 residues. The CDR3 loop reads CASSLAPGREREQFF. The CDR3 DNA reads TGTGCCAGCAGCCTAGCCCCTGGGCGGGAACGTGAGCAGTTCTTC.

The J gene is TRBJ2-2, the V gene TRBV15; no reliable D call. Trimming took off 1 base at V and 1 base at J, with 10 bases between the two ends. The CDR3 is 16 residues long. Germline V gives CDR1 LNHNV, CDR2 YYDKDF (reference sequence). CDR3 residues: CATSRVKRQNTGELFF. The CDR3 DNA follows: TGTGCCACCAGCAGAGTTAAGCGACAGAACACCGGGGAGCTGTTTTTT.

V gene TRBV6-5 combines with J gene TRBJ2-7; D might be TRBD1 or TRBD2, each matching 5 bases. The CDR3 totals 15 residues. The germline CDR1 and CDR2 sequences are MNHEY and SVGAGI. V lost 5 bases to trimming and J lost 3 bases, with 17 bases between them. The CDR3 DNA sequence: TGTGCCAGCAGTCAGTCCCCGGGACCATACTACGAGCAGTACTTC. It translates to CASSQSPGPYYEQYF.

V gene TRBV14 combines with J gene TRBJ2-7; 10 positions match TRBD1. V was pared by 1 base and J by 5 bases, with 11 bases of the junction left unmatched. Per the germline V gene, CDR1 is SGHDN and CDR2 is FVKESK. CDR3 length: 17 amino acids. The CDR3 nucleotides are TGTGCCAGCAGCCAAGGGCTGGGCCGGGACAGGGGCAACGAGCAGTACTTC. As protein: CASSQGLGRDRGNEQYF.

This chain uses TRBV7-9 with TRBJ2-4, with D hard to call. The CDR3 extends over 14 amino acids. V gave up 6 bases and J gave up 1 base, with 10 bases separating them. Germline V gene sequence: CDR1 SEHNR, CDR2 FQNEAQ (reference sequence). The CDR3 reads CASRPTAAKNIQYF. The CDR3 DNA follows: TGTGCCAGCAGGCCGACTGCGGCCAAAAACATTCAGTACTTC.

This clone was observed once. CDR3 amino acids: CASLRGPGTGELFF. CDR3 coding DNA: TGCGCCAGCTTAAGGGGGCCAGGCACCGGGGAGCTGTTTTTT. V usage is TRBV10-2 and J usage is TRBJ2-2, with 7 bases identical to TRBD1. The CDR3 has 14 residues. Germline V gene lookup returns CDR1 WSHSY and CDR2 SAAADI. Trimming at V came to 8 bases and at J to 4 bases, leaving 7 bases not matched to a gene.

This chain's CDR3 is CASSLGFSGATNTGELFF. The CDR3 DNA sequence: TGTGCCAGCAGCTTAGGTTTTAGCGGGGCGACGAACACCGGGGAGCTGTTTTTT. The chain is built from TRBV11-3 and TRBJ2-2; 8 nucleotides agree with TRBD2. The germline V gene encodes CDR1 SGHNT and CDR2 YENEEA. The CDR3 totals 18 residues. V lost 1 base and J lost 0; bases outside the gene matches: 7.